This T cell receptor (beta chain) was retrieved from a study of cytomegalovirus exposure and HLA in healthy donors. Study observations and caveats: A later analysis reported that several of the most significant clusters appeared to be linked to common viral pathogens, among them Epstein-Barr virus. Indistinguishability led to the exclusion of some V segments, TRBV6-2 and TRBV6-3 included. Sequencing likely produced, as an artifact, a cluster of highly shared sequence variants.

On this clone itself: Its cognate antigen is unknown.

The study ran its PCR with 60 Vbeta and 13 Jbeta primers. Profiled with immunoSEQ multiplex PCR; TCRdb holds only in-frame clones, not every one. The table lists 150,000 to 200,000 clones, roughly four fifths of them singletons, with about 0.84% in the top ten. This CDR3 comprises 13 residues. V was cut by 5 bases and J by 2 bases, with 10 bases left in between. CDR1 and CDR2 (germline): SGHAT, FQNNGV. This TCR derives from a woman between 18 and 30 years old in good health and CMV-seronegative. Sequenced input: PBMCs. V is TRBV11-2 and J is TRBJ2-7, with no clear D. CDR3 DNA sequence: TGTGCCAGCAGCCCCCGTCCAGCCTACGAGCAGTACTTC. This encodes CASSPRPAYEQYF.